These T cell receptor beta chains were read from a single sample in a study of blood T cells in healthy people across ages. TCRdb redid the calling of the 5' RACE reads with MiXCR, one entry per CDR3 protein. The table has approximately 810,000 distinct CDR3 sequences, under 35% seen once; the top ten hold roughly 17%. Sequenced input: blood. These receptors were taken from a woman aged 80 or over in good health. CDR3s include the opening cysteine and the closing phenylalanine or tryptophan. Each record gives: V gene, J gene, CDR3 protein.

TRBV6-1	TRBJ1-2	CASSETGAYGYTF
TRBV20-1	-	CSARDASWETQYF
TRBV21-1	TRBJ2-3	CASTPQPSGSTDTQYF
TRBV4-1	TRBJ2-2	CASSKVSNTGELFF
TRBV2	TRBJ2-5	CASSQRGGGGAETQYF
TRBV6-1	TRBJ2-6	CASRGVGVFGANVLTF
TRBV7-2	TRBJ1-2	CASSPYGRYGYTF
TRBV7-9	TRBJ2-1	CASSPAGGGNNEQFF
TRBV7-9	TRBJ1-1	CASERRGAQGEAFF
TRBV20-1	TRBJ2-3	CSARDGRGTLDTQYF
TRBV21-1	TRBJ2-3	CASSRQGYTDTQYF
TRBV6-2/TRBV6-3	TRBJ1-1	CAGRTLYGRGTEAFF
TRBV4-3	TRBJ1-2	CASSQDLGATNYGYTF
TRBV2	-	CASRVQGPPETQYF
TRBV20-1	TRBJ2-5	CSADRKETQYF
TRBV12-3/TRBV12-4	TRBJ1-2	CASSLSDRGHGYTF
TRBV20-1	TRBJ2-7	CSASRTGYEQYF
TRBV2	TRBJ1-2	CASSVLQGANYGYTF
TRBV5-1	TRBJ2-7	CASSSLGSDEYF
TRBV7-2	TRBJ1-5	CASSSNGGRQPQHF
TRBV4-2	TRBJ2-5	CASSQWTGVETQYF
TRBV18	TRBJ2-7	CASSPPRGQDEQYF
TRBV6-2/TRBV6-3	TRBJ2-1	CASSYPGLAGRSEQFF